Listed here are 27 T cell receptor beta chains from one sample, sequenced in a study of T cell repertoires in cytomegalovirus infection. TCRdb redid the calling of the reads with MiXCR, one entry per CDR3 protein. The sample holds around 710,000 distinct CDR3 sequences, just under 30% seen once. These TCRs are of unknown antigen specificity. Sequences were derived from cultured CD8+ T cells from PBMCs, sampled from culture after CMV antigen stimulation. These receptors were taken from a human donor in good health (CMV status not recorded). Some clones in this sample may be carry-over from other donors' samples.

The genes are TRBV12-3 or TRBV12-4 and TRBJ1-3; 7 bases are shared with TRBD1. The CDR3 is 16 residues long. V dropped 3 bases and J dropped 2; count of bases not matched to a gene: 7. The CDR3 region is CASSFSLQGAGNTIYF. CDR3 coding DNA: TGTGCCAGCAGTTTCTCTCTTCAGGGGGCTGGAAACACCATATATTTT.

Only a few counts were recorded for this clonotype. For the CDR3, the DNA is TGTGCCAGCCCGGGACCGTTGTCTGGGGCCAACGTCCTGACTTTC. Encoded protein: CASPGPLSGANVLTF. The rearrangement uses TRBV19 and TRBJ2-6; D possibly matches TRBD1 or TRBD2 (5 bases each). Germline loops: CDR1 LNHDA, CDR2 SQIVND (reference sequence). Between the trimmed V and J ends, which lost 9 bases and 1 base, there was a span of 13 bases. The CDR3 extends over 15 amino acids.

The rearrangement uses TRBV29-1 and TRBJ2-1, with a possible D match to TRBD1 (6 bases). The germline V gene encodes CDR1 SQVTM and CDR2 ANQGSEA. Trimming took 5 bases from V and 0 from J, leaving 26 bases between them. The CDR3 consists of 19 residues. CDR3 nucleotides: TGCAGCGTTTTCGCCCGGGTCCCTTCTAGGGGGAGCTCCTACAATGAGCAGTTCTTC. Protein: CSVFARVPSRGSSYNEQFF.

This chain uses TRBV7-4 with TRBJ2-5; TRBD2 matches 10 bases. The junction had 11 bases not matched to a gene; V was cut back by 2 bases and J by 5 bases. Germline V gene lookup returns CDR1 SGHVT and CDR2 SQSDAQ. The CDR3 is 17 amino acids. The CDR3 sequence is CASSLQAGGPGDETQYF. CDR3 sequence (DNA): TGTGCCAGCAGCTTACAAGCGGGGGGGCCAGGGGATGAGACCCAGTACTTC.

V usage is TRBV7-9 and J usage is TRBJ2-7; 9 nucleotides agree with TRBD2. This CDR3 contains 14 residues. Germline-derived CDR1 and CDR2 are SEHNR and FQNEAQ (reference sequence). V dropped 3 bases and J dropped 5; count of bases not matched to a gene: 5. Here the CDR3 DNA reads TGTGCCAGCAGCTTTAGCGGGGGAGGGGACGAGCAGTACGTC. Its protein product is CASSFSGGGDEQYV.

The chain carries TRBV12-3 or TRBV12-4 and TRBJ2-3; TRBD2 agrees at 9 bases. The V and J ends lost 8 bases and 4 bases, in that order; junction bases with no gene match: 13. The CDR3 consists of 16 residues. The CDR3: CASSSLGGGGADTQYF. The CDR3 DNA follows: TGTGCCAGCTCTTCCCTGGGCGGGGGGGGAGCAGATACGCAGTATTTT.

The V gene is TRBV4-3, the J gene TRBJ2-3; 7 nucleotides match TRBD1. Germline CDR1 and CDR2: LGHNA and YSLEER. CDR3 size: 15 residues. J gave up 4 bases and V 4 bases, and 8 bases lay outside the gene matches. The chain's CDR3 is CASSRDRERADTQYF. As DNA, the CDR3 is TGCGCCAGCAGCCGCGACAGGGAAAGAGCAGATACGCAGTATTTT.

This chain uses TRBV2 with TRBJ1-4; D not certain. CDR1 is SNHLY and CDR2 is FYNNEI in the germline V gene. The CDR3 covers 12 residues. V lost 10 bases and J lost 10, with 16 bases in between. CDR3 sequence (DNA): TGTGCCACCATCTCGGGCGGAGTAAAACTGTTTTTT. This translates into CATISGGVKLFF.

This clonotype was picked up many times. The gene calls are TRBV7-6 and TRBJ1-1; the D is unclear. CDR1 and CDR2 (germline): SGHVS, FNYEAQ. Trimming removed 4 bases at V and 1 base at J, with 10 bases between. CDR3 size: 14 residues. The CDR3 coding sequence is TGTGCCAGCAGCTCCCCCTTTGGGAACACTGAAGCTTTCTTT. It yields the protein CASSSPFGNTEAFF.

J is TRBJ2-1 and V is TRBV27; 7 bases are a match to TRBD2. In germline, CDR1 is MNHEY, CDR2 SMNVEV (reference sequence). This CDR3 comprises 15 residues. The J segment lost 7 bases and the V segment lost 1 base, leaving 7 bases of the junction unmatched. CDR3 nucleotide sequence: TGTGCCAGCAGTTTATGGACTAGTGGGGAGAATGAGCAGTTCTTC. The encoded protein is CASSLWTSGENEQFF.

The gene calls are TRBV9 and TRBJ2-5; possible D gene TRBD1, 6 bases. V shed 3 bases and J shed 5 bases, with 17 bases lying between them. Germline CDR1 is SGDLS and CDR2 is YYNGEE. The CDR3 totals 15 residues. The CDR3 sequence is CASSGTTGFGETQYF. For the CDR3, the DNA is TGTGCCAGCAGCGGGACGACAGGTTTCGGGGAGACCCAGTACTTC.

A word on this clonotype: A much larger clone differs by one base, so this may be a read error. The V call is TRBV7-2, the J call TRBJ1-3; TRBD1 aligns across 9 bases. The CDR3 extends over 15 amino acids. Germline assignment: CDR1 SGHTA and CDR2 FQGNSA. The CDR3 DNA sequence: TGTGCCAGCAGCTTAGAAGGGACAGGGAGGGACACCGTATATTTT. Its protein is CASSLEGTGRDTVYF.

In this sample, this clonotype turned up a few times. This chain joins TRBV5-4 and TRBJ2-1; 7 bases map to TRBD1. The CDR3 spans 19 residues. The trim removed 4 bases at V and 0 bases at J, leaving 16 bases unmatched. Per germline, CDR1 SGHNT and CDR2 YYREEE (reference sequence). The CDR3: CASSNTRETGRNSYNEQFF. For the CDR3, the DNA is TGTGCCAGCAGCAATACTCGCGAGACAGGGCGGAACTCCTACAATGAGCAGTTCTTC. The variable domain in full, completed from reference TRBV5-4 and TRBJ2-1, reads ETGVTQSPTHLIKTRGQQVTLRCSSQSGHNTVSWYQQALGQGPQFIFQYYREEENGRGNFPPRFSGLQFPNYSSELNVNALELDDSALYLCASSNTRETGRNSYNEQFFGPGTRLTVL.

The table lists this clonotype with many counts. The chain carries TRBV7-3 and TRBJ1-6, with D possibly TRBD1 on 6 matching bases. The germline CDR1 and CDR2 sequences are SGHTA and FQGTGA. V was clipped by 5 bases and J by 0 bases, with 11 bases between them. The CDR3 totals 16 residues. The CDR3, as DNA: TGTGCCAGCAGCCCAAGGGGGGGCTCCTATAATTCACCCCTCCACTTT. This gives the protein CASSPRGGSYNSPLHF.

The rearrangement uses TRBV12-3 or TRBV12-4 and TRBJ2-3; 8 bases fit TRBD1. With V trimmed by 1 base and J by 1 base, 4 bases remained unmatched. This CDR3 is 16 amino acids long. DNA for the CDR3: TGTGCCAGCAGTTTAGTTCCAGGGGGCGGCACAGATACGCAGTATTTT. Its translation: CASSLVPGGGTDTQYF.

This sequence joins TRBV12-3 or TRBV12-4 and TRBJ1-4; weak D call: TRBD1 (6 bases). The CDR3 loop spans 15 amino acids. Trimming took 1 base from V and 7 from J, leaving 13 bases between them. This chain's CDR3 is CASSLGMGASEKLFF. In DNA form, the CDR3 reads TGTGCCAGCAGTTTAGGGATGGGGGCCAGTGAAAAACTGTTTTTT.

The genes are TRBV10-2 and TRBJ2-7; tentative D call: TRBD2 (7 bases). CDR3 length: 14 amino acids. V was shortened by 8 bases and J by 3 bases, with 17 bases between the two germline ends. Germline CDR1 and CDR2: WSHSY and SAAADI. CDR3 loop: CASQVGGGLYEQYF. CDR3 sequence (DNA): TGCGCCAGCCAAGTAGGGGGGGGGCTCTACGAGCAGTACTTC.

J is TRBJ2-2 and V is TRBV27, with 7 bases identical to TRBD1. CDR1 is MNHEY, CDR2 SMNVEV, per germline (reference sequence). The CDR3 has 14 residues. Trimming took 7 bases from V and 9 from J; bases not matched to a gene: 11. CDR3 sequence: CASTPGQGVWELFF. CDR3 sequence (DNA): TGTGCCAGCACACCGGGCCAGGGGGTCTGGGAGCTGTTTTTT.

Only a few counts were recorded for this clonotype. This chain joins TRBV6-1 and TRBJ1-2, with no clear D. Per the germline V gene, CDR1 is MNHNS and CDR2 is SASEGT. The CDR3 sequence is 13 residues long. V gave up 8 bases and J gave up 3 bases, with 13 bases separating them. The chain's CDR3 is CASEEGRHYGYTF. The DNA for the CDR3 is TGTGCCAGCGAAGAGGGCAGGCACTATGGCTACACCTTC.

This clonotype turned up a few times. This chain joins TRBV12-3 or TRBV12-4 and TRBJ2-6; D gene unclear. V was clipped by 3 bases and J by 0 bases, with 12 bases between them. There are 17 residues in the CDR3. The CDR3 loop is CASSFELSPSGANVLTF. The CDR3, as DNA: TGTGCCAGCAGTTTTGAGCTGTCGCCCTCTGGGGCCAACGTCCTGACTTTC.

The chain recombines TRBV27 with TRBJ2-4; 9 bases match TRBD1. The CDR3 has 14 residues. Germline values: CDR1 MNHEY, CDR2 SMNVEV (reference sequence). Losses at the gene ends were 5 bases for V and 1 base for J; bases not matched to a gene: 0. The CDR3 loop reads CASSTGGAKNIQYF. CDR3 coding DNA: TGTGCCAGCAGTACAGGGGGCGCCAAAAACATTCAGTACTTC.

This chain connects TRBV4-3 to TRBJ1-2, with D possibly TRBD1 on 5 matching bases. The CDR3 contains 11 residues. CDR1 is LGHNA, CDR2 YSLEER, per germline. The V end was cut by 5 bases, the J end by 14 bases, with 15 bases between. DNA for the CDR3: TGCGCCAGCAGCGAACCGGGACCGACGACCTTC. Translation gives CASSEPGPTTF.

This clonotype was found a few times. CDR3 in amino acids: CASSLQNRVYTDTQYF. The DNA of the CDR3 is TGCGCCAGCAGCCTACAGAACAGGGTATACACAGATACGCAGTATTTT. The chain is built from TRBV4-1 and TRBJ2-3; D is possibly TRBD1 (6 bases). The CDR3 spans 16 residues. V was pared by 4 bases and J by 2 bases, with 16 bases between. The germline V gene encodes CDR1 MGHRA and CDR2 YSYEKL.

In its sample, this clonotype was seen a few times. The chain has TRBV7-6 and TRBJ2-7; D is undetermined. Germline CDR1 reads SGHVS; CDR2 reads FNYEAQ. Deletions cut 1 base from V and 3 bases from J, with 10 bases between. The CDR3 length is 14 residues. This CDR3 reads CASSLEGGNYEQYF. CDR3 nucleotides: TGTGCCAGCAGCTTAGAGGGCGGAAACTACGAGCAGTACTTC.

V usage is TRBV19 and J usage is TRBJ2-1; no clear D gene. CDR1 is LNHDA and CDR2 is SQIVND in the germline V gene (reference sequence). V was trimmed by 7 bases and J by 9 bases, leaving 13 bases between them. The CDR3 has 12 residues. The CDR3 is CASKTSEFEQFF. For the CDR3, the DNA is TGTGCCAGTAAGACCAGCGAGTTTGAGCAGTTCTTC.

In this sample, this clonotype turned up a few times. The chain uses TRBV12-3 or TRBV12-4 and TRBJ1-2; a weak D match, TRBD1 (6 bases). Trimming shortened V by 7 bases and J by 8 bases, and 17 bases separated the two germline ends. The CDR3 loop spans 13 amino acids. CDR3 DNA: TGTGCCAGCACCCGGGGGGCAGGGGAAGGCTACACCTTC. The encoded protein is CASTRGAGEGYTF.

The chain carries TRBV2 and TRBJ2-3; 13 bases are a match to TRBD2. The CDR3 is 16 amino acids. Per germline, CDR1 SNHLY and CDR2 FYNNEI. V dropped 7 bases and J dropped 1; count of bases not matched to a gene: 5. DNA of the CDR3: TGTGCCAGCATCGGGACTAGCGGGGTCGGCACAGATACGCAGTATTTT. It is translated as CASIGTSGVGTDTQYF. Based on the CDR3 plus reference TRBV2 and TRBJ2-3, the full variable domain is EPEVTQTPSHQVTQMGQEVILRCVPISNHLYFYWYRQILGQKVEFLVSFYNNEISEKSEIFDDQFSVERPDGSNFTLKIRSTKLEDSAMYFCASIGTSGVGTDTQYFGPGTRLTVL.